These 10 T cell receptor beta chains were all obtained from the same sample, sequenced in a study of blood T cells in healthy people across ages. Together with a sample-barcoded 5' primer, a J-beta primer mix was included in a second PCR lasting 7 to 11 cycles. TCRdb reanalysed the 5' RACE reads using MiXCR and keeps one entry per CDR3 protein. The data hold 910,000 or so distinct CDR3 sequences, with approximately 50% observed a single time. Sequenced sample: blood. These receptors were obtained from a woman aged 55 to 70 in good health.

This chain joins TRBV7-9 and TRBJ2-1, with 8 positions matching TRBD2. In germline, CDR1 is SEHNR, CDR2 FQNEAQ (reference sequence). The CDR3 has 14 residues. Trimming removed 2 bases from V and 11 bases from J; junction bases left unmatched: 8. CDR3 coding DNA: TGTGCCAGCAGCTTATTTTCCGGGGGGGACCAGCAGTTCTTC. Amino acid sequence: CASSLFSGGDQQFF.

The chain carries TRBV4-2 and TRBJ2-1, with 9 bases aligning to TRBD2. The germline V gene encodes CDR1 LGHNA and CDR2 YNFKEQ. With 7 bases clipped from V and 7 bases from J, the junction kept 5 bases outside the gene matches. CDR3 length: 13 amino acids. The CDR3 DNA reads as TGTGCCAGCAACGGACTAGCGCGGAATGAGCAGTTCTTC. It encodes CASNGLARNEQFF.

This chain's CDR3 is CSVDFQGKGAEAFF. CDR3 coding DNA: TGCAGCGTTGATTTTCAGGGGAAGGGCGCTGAAGCTTTCTTT. The rearrangement uses TRBV29-1 and TRBJ1-1; perhaps TRBD1 as D (6 bases). The CDR3 runs to 14 residues. Germline V lookup: CDR1 SQVTM, CDR2 ANQGSEA. Trimming took off 3 bases at V and 6 bases at J, with 17 bases between the two ends.

The chain recombines TRBV11-2 with TRBJ1-1; TRBD1 might be the D (6 bases). V was clipped by 4 bases and J by 5 bases, with 14 bases between them. The germline CDR1 and CDR2 sequences are SGHAT and FQNNGV. The CDR3 consists of 14 residues. The DNA of the CDR3 is TGTGCCAGCAGCTCCGAGGGGGTGTCTACTGAAGCTTTCTTT. Its translation is CASSSEGVSTEAFF.

The V gene is TRBV6-1, the J gene TRBJ2-5; D is possibly TRBD2 (7 bases). V gave up 5 bases and J gave up 5 bases, with 18 bases separating them. Germline V gene data show CDR1 as MNHNS and CDR2 as SASEGT. The CDR3 sequence is 15 residues long. The CDR3 region has the DNA TGTGCCAGCAGTCCCGCGGGGGCCTTGACGGAGACCCAGTACTTC. Translating gives CASSPAGALTETQYF.

The chain is built from TRBV5-1 and TRBJ2-7, with D hard to call. The CDR3 totals 14 residues. Germline V gives CDR1 SGHRS, CDR2 YFSETQ. With 1 base removed from V and 6 bases from J, the gap between germline ends came to 14 bases. As DNA, the CDR3 is TGCGCCAGCAGCTTGATTAAGGCAGGCGCCGAGCAGTACTTC. Its protein is CASSLIKAGAEQYF.

This clonotype came up once. This rearrangement joins TRBV20-1 to TRBJ1-4; D unresolved. Trimming removed 4 bases from V and 3 bases from J, with 15 bases in between. There are 15 residues in the CDR3. Germline CDR1 reads DFQATT; CDR2 reads SNEGSKA (reference sequence). The CDR3 sequence is CSAIGFRASNEKLFF. As DNA, the CDR3 is TGCAGTGCTATAGGATTCCGGGCCTCTAATGAAAAACTGTTTTTT.

The V call is TRBV6-6, the J call TRBJ2-1, with D unclear. Germline CDR1 is MNHNY and CDR2 is SVGAGI (reference sequence). This CDR3 contains 13 residues. V was pared by 2 bases and J by 8 bases, with 10 bases between. The CDR3 spells CASSYRVGDEQFF. In DNA form, the CDR3 reads TGTGCCAGCAGTTACAGGGTAGGAGATGAGCAGTTCTTC.

This rearrangement joins TRBV6-5 to TRBJ2-5; D may be TRBD2 (5 bases). The V end lost 0 bases, the J end lost 11 bases, and 16 bases lay between the germline ends. This CDR3 has 14 amino acids. CDR1 is MNHEY and CDR2 is SVGAGI in the germline V gene. For the CDR3, the DNA is TGTGCCAGCAGTTACTCCGGCCCCCCCTGGGAGCAGTACTTC. Its protein product is CASSYSGPPWEQYF.

This clonotype was counted a few times. The genes are TRBV11-2 and TRBJ2-3; 8 nucleotides line up with TRBD2. Germline CDR1 is SGHAT and CDR2 is FQNNGV. The CDR3 spans 19 residues. Trimming at V came to 0 bases and at J to 0 bases, leaving 11 bases not matched to a gene. The CDR3 sequence is CASSLDPFTSGSSTDTQYF. CDR3 DNA sequence: TGTGCCAGCAGCTTAGACCCTTTTACTAGCGGTTCTAGCACAGATACGCAGTATTTT.